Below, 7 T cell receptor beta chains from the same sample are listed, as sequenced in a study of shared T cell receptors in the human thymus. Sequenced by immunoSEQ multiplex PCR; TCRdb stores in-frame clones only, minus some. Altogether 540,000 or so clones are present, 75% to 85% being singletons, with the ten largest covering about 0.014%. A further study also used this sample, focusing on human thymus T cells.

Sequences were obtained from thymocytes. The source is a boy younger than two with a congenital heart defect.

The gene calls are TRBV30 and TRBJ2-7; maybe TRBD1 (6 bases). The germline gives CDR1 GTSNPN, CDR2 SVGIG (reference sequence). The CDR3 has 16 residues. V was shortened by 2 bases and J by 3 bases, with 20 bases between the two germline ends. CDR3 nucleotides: TGTGCCTGGAGTAGTACAGGGCCATATCAAGTCTACGAGCAGTACTTC. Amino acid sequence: CAWSSTGPYQVYEQYF.

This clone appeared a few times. The CDR3 protein is CAPAGQISGNTIYF. The CDR3 bases are TGTGCCCCGGCGGGACAGATCTCTGGAAACACCATATATTTT. The rearrangement uses TRBV28 and TRBJ1-3, with 7 positions matching TRBD1. The trim removed 11 bases at V and 0 bases at J, leaving 7 bases unmatched. The CDR3 loop spans 14 amino acids. Germline V gene data show CDR1 as MDHEN and CDR2 as SYDVKM.

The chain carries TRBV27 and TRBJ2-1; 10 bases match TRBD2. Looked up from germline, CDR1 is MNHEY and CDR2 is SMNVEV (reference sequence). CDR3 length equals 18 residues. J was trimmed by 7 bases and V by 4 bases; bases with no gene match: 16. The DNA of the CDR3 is TGTGCCAGCAGTTCAACCAGCGGGAGGGCTCTAGTGGTGAATGAGCAGTTCTTC. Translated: CASSSTSGRALVVNEQFF.

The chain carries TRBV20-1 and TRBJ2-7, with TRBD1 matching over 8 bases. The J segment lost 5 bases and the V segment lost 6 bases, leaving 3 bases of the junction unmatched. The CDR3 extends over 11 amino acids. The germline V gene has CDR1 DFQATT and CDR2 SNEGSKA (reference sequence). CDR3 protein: CSALDRDEQYF. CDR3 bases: TGCAGTGCCCTGGACAGGGACGAGCAGTACTTC.

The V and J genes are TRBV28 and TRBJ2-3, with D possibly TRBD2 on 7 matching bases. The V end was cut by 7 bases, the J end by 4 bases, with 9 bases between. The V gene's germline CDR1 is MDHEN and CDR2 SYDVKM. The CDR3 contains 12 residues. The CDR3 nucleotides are TGTGCCAGCAAGGGGGGGGCAGATACGCAGTATTTT. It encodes CASKGGADTQYF. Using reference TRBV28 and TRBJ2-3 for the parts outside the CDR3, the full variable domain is DVKVTQSSRYLVKRTGEKVFLECVQDMDHENMFWYRQDPGLGLRLIYFSYDVKMKEKGDIPEGYSVSREKKERFSLILESASTNQTSMYLCASKGGADTQYFGPGTRLTVL.

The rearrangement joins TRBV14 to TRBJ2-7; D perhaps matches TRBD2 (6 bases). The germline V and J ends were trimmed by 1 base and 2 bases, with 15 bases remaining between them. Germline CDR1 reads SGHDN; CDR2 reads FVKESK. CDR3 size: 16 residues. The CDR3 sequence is CASSQVGRAGPYEQYF. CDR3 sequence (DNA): TGTGCCAGCAGCCAAGTTGGGCGAGCGGGTCCCTACGAGCAGTACTTC.

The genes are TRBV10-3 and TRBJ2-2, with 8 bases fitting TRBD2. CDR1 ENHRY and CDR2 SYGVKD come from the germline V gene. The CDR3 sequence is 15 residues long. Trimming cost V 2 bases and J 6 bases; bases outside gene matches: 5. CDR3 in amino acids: CAISEGLARSGELFF. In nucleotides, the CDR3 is TGTGCCATCAGTGAGGGACTAGCTAGGTCCGGGGAGCTGTTTTTT.